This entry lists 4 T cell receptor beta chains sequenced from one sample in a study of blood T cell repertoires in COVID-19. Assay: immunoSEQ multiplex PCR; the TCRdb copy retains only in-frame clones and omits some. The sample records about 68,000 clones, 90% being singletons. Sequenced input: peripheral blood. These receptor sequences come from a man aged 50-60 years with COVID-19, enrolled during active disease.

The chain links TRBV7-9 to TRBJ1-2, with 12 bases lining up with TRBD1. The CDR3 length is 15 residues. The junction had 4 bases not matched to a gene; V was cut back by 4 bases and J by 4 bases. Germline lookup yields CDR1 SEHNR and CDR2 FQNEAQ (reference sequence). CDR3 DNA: TGTGCCAGCAGCTCGCCGGGACAGGGGGCCTATGGCTACACCTTC. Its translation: CASSSPGQGAYGYTF.

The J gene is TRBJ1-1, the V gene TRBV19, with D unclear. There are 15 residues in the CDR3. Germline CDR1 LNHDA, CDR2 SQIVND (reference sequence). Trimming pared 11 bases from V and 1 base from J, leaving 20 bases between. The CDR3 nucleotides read TGTGCCTCCGCTGCGGGCCATCTCACGAACACTGAAGCTTTCTTT. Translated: CASAAGHLTNTEAFF. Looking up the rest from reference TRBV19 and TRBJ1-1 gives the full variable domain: DGGITQSPKYLFRKEGQNVTLSCEQNLNHDAMYWYRQDPGQGLRLIYYSQIVNDFQKGDIAEGYSVSREKKESFPLTVTSAQKNPTAFYLCASAAGHLTNTEAFFGQGTRLTVV.

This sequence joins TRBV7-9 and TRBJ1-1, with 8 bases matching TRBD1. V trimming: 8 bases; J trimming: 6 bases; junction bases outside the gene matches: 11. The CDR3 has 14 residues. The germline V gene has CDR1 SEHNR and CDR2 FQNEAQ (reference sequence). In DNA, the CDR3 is TGTGCCAGCGCTTCAGGGGGCGGCCTCCCTGAAGCTTTCTTT. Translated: CASASGGGLPEAFF. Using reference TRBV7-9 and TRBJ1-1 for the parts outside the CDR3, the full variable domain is DTGVSQNPRHKITKRGQNVTFRCDPISEHNRLYWYRQTLGQGPEFLTYFQNEAQLEKSRLLSDRFSAERPKGSFSTLEIQRTEQGDSAMYLCASASGGGLPEAFFGQGTRLTVV.

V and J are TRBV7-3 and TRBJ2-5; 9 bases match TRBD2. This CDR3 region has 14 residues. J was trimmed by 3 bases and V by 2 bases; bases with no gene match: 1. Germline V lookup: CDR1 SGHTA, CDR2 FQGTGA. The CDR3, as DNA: TGTGCCAGCAGCTTAGCGGGAGGGGAAGAGACCCAGTACTTC. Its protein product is CASSLAGGEETQYF. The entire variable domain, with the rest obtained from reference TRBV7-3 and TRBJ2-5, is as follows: GAGVSQTPSNKVTEKGKYVELRCDPISGHTALYWYRQSLGQGPEFLIYFQGTGAADDSGLPNDRFFAVRPEGSVSTLKIQRTERGDSAVYLCASSLAGGEETQYFGPGTRLLVL.